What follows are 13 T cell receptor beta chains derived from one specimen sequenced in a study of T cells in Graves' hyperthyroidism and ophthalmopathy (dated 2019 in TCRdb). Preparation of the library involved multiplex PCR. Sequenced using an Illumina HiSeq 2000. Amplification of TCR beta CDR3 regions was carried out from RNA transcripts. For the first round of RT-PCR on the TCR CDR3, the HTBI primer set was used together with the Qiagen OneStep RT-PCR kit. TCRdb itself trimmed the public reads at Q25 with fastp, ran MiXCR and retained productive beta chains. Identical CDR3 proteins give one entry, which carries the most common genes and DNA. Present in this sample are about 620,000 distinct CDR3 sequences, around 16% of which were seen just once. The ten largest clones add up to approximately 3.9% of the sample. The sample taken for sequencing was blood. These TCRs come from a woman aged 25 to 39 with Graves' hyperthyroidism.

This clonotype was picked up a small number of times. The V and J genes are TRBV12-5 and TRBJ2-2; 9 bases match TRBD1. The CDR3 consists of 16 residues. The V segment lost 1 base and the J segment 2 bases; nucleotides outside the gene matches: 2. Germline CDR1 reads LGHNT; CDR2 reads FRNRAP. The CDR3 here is CASGLGTGANTGELFF. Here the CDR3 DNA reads TGTGCTAGTGGTTTGGGGACAGGGGCCAACACCGGGGAGCTGTTTTTT.

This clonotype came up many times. This CDR3 reads CASSSTSGPSYNEQFF. CDR3 in DNA: TGCGCCAGCAGTTCGACTAGCGGGCCTTCCTACAATGAGCAGTTCTTC. The chain uses TRBV5-1 and TRBJ2-1; TRBD2 matches 10 bases. The germline CDR1 and CDR2 sequences are SGHRS and YFSETQ. Trimming removed 5 bases from V and 1 base from J; junction bases left unmatched: 6. The CDR3 totals 16 residues.

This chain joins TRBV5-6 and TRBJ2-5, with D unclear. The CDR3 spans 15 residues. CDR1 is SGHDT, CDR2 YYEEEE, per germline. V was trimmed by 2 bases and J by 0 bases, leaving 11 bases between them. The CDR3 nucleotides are TGTGCCAGCAGCTTCGGAATCCGGGACCAAGAGACCCAGTACTTC. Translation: CASSFGIRDQETQYF.

CDR3 loop: CASSPPKGLAGRGQFF. The CDR3 region has the DNA TGTGCCAGCTCACCACCGAAGGGACTAGCGGGAAGGGGGCAGTTCTTC. V and J are TRBV18 and TRBJ2-1; 13 bases agree with TRBD2. Germline V gives CDR1 KGHSH, CDR2 LQKENI. The CDR3 covers 16 residues. The J segment lost 12 bases and the V segment lost 0 bases, leaving 8 bases of the junction unmatched.

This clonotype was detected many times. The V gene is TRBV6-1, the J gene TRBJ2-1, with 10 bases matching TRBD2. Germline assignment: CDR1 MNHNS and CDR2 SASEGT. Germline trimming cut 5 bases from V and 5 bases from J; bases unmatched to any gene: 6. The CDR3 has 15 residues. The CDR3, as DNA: TGTGCCAGCAGTTTTCGGACTAGCGGACACAATGAGCAGTTCTTC. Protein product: CASSFRTSGHNEQFF.

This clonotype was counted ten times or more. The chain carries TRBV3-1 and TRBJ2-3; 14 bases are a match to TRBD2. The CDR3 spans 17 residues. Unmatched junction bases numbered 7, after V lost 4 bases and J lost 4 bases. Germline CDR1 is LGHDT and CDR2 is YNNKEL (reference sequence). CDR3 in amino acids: CASSPGTSGRFPDTQYF. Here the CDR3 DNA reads TGTGCCAGCAGCCCAGGGACTAGCGGGAGATTTCCAGATACGCAGTATTTT.

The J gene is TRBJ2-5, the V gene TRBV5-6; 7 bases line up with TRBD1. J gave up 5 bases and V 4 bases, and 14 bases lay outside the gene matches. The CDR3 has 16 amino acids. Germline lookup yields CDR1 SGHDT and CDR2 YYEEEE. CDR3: CASSPATGQLRETQYF. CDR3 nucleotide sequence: TGTGCCAGCAGCCCCGCCACGGGACAGTTACGGGAGACCCAGTACTTC.

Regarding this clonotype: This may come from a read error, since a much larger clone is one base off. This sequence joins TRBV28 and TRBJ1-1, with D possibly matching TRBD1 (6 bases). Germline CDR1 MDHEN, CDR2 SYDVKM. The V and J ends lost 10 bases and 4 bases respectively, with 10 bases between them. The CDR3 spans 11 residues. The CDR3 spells CATEGGTEAFF. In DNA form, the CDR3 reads TGTGCCACCGAGGGGGGCACTGAAGCTTTCTTT.

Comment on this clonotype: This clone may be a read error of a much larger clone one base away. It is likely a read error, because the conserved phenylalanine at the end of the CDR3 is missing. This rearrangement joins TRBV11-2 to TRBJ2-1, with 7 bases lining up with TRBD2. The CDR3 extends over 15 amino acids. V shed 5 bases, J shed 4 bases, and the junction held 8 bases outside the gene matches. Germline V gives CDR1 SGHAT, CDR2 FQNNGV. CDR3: CASSQRTSAYNEQFL. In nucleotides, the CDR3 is TGTGCCAGCAGCCAGAGAACTAGCGCATACAATGAGCAGTTCCTC.

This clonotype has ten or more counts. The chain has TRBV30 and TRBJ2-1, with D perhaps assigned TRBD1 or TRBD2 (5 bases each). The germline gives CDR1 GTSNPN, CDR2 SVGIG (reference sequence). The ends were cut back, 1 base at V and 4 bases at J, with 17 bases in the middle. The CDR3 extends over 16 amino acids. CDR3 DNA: TGTGCCTGGAGTGGCTCGGGGACGGGCGATTACAATGAGCAGTTCTTC. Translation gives CAWSGSGTGDYNEQFF.

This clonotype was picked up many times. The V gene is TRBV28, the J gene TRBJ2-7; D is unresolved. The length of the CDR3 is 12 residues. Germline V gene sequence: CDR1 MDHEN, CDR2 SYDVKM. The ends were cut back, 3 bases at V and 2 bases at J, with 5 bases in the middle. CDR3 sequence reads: CASSFETYEQYF. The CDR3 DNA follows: TGTGCCAGCAGTTTTGAGACCTACGAGCAGTACTTC.

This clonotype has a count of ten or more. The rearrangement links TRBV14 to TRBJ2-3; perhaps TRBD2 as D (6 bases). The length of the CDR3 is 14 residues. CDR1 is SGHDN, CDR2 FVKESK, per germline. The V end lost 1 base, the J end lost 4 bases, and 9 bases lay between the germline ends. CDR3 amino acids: CASSQVASADTQYF. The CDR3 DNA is TGTGCCAGCAGCCAAGTCGCTAGCGCAGATACGCAGTATTTT. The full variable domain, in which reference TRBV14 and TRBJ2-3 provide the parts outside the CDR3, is EAGVTQFPSHSVIEKGQTVTLRCDPISGHDNLYWYRRVMGKEIKFLLHFVKESKQDESGMPNNRFLAERTGGTYSTLKVQPAELEDSGVYFCASSQVASADTQYFGPGTRLTVL.

The DNA of the CDR3 is TGTGCCAGTAGTATCCCCCGTCAGCCCCAGCATTTT. Protein sequence: CASSIPRQPQHF. The V call is TRBV19, the J call TRBJ1-5; D not certain. V lost 3 bases, J lost 6 bases, and 6 bases lay in between. Germline V gene lookup returns CDR1 LNHDA and CDR2 SQIVND (reference sequence). The CDR3 totals 12 residues.